This TCR beta chain comes out of a study of T cells expressing NK-cell markers. Following a re-call of the 5' RACE reads, TCRdb has one entry per CDR3 protein and lacks DNA. Recorded here are some 440,000 distinct CDR3 sequences; the top ten clones represent over 1.1%. This CDR3 comprises 19 residues. CDR1 and CDR2 (germline): SGHRS, YFSETQ. This receptor was obtained from a woman in her forties or fifties in good health. The rearrangement uses TRBV5-1 and TRBJ2-3; with no DNA, the TCRdb D assignment of TRBD2 cannot be verified. The sequencing sample was made of blood T cells: a sorted CD56 or NKG2C T cell subset, CD4+ or CD8+ T cells, or bulk PBMC T cells (not recorded which). The chain's CDR3 is CASSSGLAGGSSSTDTQYF.